Listed below are T cell receptor beta chains from one sample, sequenced in a study of technical replicates of blood from four donors. TCRdb's copy holds only in-frame clones and misses some; the assay was immunoSEQ multiplex PCR. The sample gives approximately 70,000 clones, about 92% of which show up once; 0.42% is in the top ten. The sequencing sample was made of T cells isolated from PBMCs. The source of these receptors is a human donor in good health. CDR3s include the opening cysteine and the closing phenylalanine or tryptophan. A D gene is named only where the DNA matches it firmly. The size field is filled for only some rows; it gives once, few, many or a size class.

V gene	clone size	J gene	D gene	CDR3 DNA	CDR3 protein
TRBV27	NA	TRBJ2-7	TRBD1	TGTGCCAGCAGTTTGATCCCCGGGACAGGGAACGGCAACGAGCAGTACTTC	CASSLIPGTGNGNEQYF
TRBV5-1	NA	TRBJ2-1	TRBD2	TGCGCCAGCAGCGGGGGGGATGAGCAGTTCTTC	CASSGGDEQFF
TRBV13	NA	TRBJ2-7	TRBD1	TGTGCCAGCAGCGAGGCCGGGACAGGGGTTTACGAGCAGTACTTC	CASSEAGTGVYEQYF
TRBV14	NA	TRBJ2-1	TRBD2	TGTGCCAGCAGCCAGGCGGGAGGAGGGGAGCAGTTCTTC	CASSQAGGGEQFF
TRBV5-1	NA	TRBJ1-4	NA	TGCGCCAGCAGCTTGGGTCGGCAGGGAGGGGAAAAACTGTTTTTT	CASSLGRQGGEKLFF
TRBV7-2	NA	TRBJ1-1	TRBD1	TGTGCCAGCAGCACATACAGGGGCACTGAAGCTTTCTTT	CASSTYRGTEAFF
TRBV2	NA	TRBJ2-3	NA	TGTGCCAGCATGCGAGATACGCAGTATTTT	CASMRDTQYF
TRBV19	NA	TRBJ2-2	TRBD2	TGTGCCAGTACCTGGACTAGCGGGAGTGGCGGGGAGCTGTTTTTT	CASTWTSGSGGELFF
TRBV7-6	NA	TRBJ2-1	NA	TGTGCCAGCAGCTTAGACATTTACAATGAGCAGTTCTTC	CASSLDIYNEQFF
TRBV4-1	NA	TRBJ1-2	TRBD1	TGCGCCAGCAGCCATCGGGTGCAACCGGGACAGCTGTCTGGCTACACCTTC	CASSHRVQPGQLSGYTF
TRBV4-2	NA	TRBJ2-7	TRBD1	TGTGCCAGCAGCCACGGACAGGGTTTCGCCTACGAGCAGTACTTC	CASSHGQGFAYEQYF
TRBV19	NA	TRBJ1-1	NA	TGTGCCAGTAGCACAGGGTTGAGAGCTTTCTTT	CASSTGLRAFF
TRBV11-3	NA	TRBJ2-2	NA	TGTGCCAGCAGCTACGGGGGACAGCAGAACACCGGGGAGCTGTTTTTT	CASSYGGQQNTGELFF
TRBV6-5	once	TRBJ2-1	TRBD2	TGTGCCAGCAGTTCGAAACCCGGGACTAGGTATGAGCAGTTCTTC	CASSSKPGTRYEQFF
TRBV20-1	NA	TRBJ1-2	NA	TGCAGTGTTACGGGGAATTATGGCTACACCTTC	CSVTGNYGYTF
TRBV7-9	NA	TRBJ2-5	TRBD2	TGTGCCAGCAGCCAAACTAGCGCCTACCAAGAGACCCAGTACTTC	CASSQTSAYQETQYF
TRBV19	once	TRBJ2-7	TRBD1	TGTGCCAGTAGTAGACAGGGAGACTACGAGCAGTACTTC	CASSRQGDYEQYF
TRBV4-1	NA	TRBJ1-1	NA	TGCGCCAGCAGCCAACAGGGGTTGGACACTGAAGCTTTCTTT	CASSQQGLDTEAFF
TRBV27	NA	TRBJ1-1	NA	TGTGCCAGCAGTTCTCACAGGGTGGGCACTGAAGCTTTCTTT	CASSSHRVGTEAFF
TRBV4-1	once	TRBJ2-7	TRBD2	TGCGCCAGCAGCTTCATAGGGGAGGGCGAGCAGTACTTC	CASSFIGEGEQYF
TRBV7-2	NA	TRBJ2-3	NA	TGTGCCAGCAGCTTATTACATACCACAGATACGCAGTATTTT	CASSLLHTTDTQYF
TRBV7-3	once	TRBJ2-3	NA	TGTGCCAGCAGCTTAATAGGGGCCGGCACAGATACGCAGTATTTT	CASSLIGAGTDTQYF
TRBV27	NA	TRBJ1-2	NA	TGTGCCAGCAGTTTATCGAGGGACTATGGCTACACCTTC	CASSLSRDYGYTF
TRBV11-3	NA	TRBJ2-1	TRBD1	TGTGCCAGCAGCTTAGACGTAAGGCTCTGGGCAGGGGGTGGAAATGAGCAGTTCTTC	CASSLDVRLWAGGGNEQFF
TRBV9	NA	TRBJ1-2	TRBD1	TGTGCCAGCAGCGCCGGGACAGGGGATAACTATGGCTACACCTTC	CASSAGTGDNYGYTF
TRBV6-5	NA	TRBJ2-3	NA	TGTGCCAGCAGTTACAGGGGTGGGGGCACAGATACGCAGTATTTT	CASSYRGGGTDTQYF
TRBV9	NA	TRBJ2-3	TRBD2	TGTGCCAGCAGCCTAGCGGGAGCATGGACAGATACGCAGTATTTT	CASSLAGAWTDTQYF
TRBV18	NA	TRBJ1-1	TRBD1	TGTGCCAGCTCACCCGAAGGGGGCAACACTGAAGCTTTCTTT	CASSPEGGNTEAFF
TRBV10-3	NA	TRBJ1-1	NA	TGTGCCATCGGAGGTACGATGAACACTGAAGCTTTCTTT	CAIGGTMNTEAFF